These T cell receptor beta chains were read from a single sample in a study of response to subunit inactivated influenza vaccine. TCRdb called the RT-PCR reads again in MiXCR, with one record for every CDR3 protein. The sample lists approximately 530,000 distinct CDR3 sequences, 10% to 15% seen once, with approximately 14% in the top ten. The sequencing used PBMCs from blood, collected 40 to 50 days after vaccination. The receptors stem from a middle-aged man who received an inactivated influenza vaccine. The CDR3 runs from the conserved cysteine through the conserved F or W. A D gene is named only where the DNA matches it firmly. Clone size is stated in some rows and not others, as once, few, many or a class when expanded.

v_call: TRBV29-1
j_call: TRBJ2-1
clone_size: NA
d_call: TRBD2
cdr3_nt: TGCAGCGTTGACGTTAGAGGGACTAGCGGGAATTACAATGAGCAGTTCTTC
cdr3_aa: CSVDVRGTSGNYNEQFF

v_call: TRBV4-3
j_call: TRBJ2-1
clone_size: few
d_call: NA
cdr3_nt: TGCGCCAGCAGCCGCAGGTCCGGAGACAATGAGCAGTTCTTC
cdr3_aa: CASSRRSGDNEQFF

v_call: TRBV20-1
j_call: TRBJ1-5
clone_size: many
d_call: NA
cdr3_nt: TGCAGTGCTAGAACAGTTGTGGGCAATCAGCCCCAGCATTTT
cdr3_aa: CSARTVVGNQPQHF

v_call: TRBV5-5
j_call: TRBJ2-1
clone_size: NA
d_call: NA
cdr3_nt: TGTGCCAGCAGCTTGGTTCCCCTGATCAACAATGAGCAGTTCTTC
cdr3_aa: CASSLVPLINNEQFF

v_call: TRBV4-3
j_call: TRBJ2-1
clone_size: NA
d_call: NA
cdr3_nt: TGCGCCAGCAGCCAAGTGGGTAACTACAATGAGCAGTTCTTC
cdr3_aa: CASSQVGNYNEQFF

v_call: TRBV3-1
j_call: TRBJ2-7
clone_size: NA
d_call: TRBD2
cdr3_nt: TGTGCCAGCAGCCAAACTAGCGGGAGGCCCTACGAGCAGTACTTC
cdr3_aa: CASSQTSGRPYEQYF

v_call: TRBV5-1
j_call: TRBJ2-1
clone_size: NA
d_call: NA
cdr3_nt: TGCGCCAGCAGCTTGGCCGGAGGCAACTCCTACAATGAGCAGTTCTTC
cdr3_aa: CASSLAGGNSYNEQFF

v_call: TRBV28
j_call: TRBJ2-5
clone_size: NA
d_call: TRBD2
cdr3_nt: TGTGCCAGCAGTTGGGGACAGGGACCACTAGCGGGGGGACCCCAAGAGACCCAGTACTTC
cdr3_aa: CASSWGQGPLAGGPQETQYF

v_call: TRBV7-2
j_call: TRBJ1-5
clone_size: many
d_call: NA
cdr3_nt: TGTGCCAGCAGCTTATCGGGGACTAGCAATCAGCCCCAGCATTTT
cdr3_aa: CASSLSGTSNQPQHF

v_call: TRBV7-9
j_call: TRBJ2-7
clone_size: NA
d_call: TRBD1
cdr3_nt: TGTGCCAGCAGCCGCCCCGGGACAGGGTCAAACGAGCAGTACTTC
cdr3_aa: CASSRPGTGSNEQYF

v_call: TRBV28
j_call: TRBJ2-3
clone_size: many
d_call: NA
cdr3_nt: TGTGCCAGCAGGGCCATACGATACACAGATACGCAGTATTTT
cdr3_aa: CASRAIRYTDTQYF